Below, 8 T cell receptor beta chains from the same sample are listed, as sequenced in a study of CD8 T cells in Susac syndrome. Reverse transcription of roughly 0.5 to 1 ug RNA was performed with random hexamers. From the immunoSEQ multiplex PCR reads, TCRdb called clonotypes with MiXCR, one entry per CDR3 protein. The data show about 100,000 distinct CDR3 sequences, approximately 92% seen once. Sequencing input: CD8+ T cells from PBMCs. The receptors were sampled from a human donor in good health.

This clonotype was seen once. The V call is TRBV13, the J call TRBJ2-3, with TRBD1 matching 8 bases. Germline V gene sequence: CDR1 PRHDT, CDR2 FYEKMQ (reference sequence). The V gene end was trimmed by 4 bases and the J gene end by 2 bases; junction bases not matched to a gene: 5. The length of the CDR3 is 15 residues. Here the CDR3 reads CASSSRDRPTDTQYF. CDR3 DNA sequence: TGTGCCAGCAGCTCCCGGGACAGGCCCACAGATACGCAGTATTTT.

This clonotype was recorded once. The chain has TRBV6-1 and TRBJ2-1; D might be TRBD1 (6 bases). The germline gives CDR1 MNHNS, CDR2 SASEGT. The length of the CDR3 is 12 residues. V dropped 8 bases and J dropped 3 bases, with 8 bases sitting between them. The CDR3 DNA is TGTGCCAGCCTCAGGGGCTACAATGAGCAGTTCTTC. Translating gives CASLRGYNEQFF.

The rearrangement links TRBV7-3 to TRBJ2-7; D is perhaps TRBD1 (5 bases). Per germline, CDR1 SGHTA and CDR2 FQGTGA. Trimming removed 5 bases at V and 4 bases at J, with 18 bases between. The CDR3 is 15 residues long. The DNA for the CDR3 is TGTGCCAGCAGCCCCCTGGACACGACAAAATACGAGCAGTACTTC. As protein: CASSPLDTTKYEQYF.

This chain links TRBV12-3 or TRBV12-4 with TRBJ1-3; 8 nucleotides line up with TRBD1. J lost 3 bases, V lost 6 bases, and 4 bases had no gene match. This CDR3 has 14 amino acids. The CDR3 region has the DNA TGTGCCAGCAGGCGCACAGGGGGTGGAAACACCATATATTTT. Translation: CASRRTGGGNTIYF.

This chain links TRBV27 with TRBJ1-5; no clear D gene. Trimming took off 4 bases at V and 0 bases at J, with 10 bases between the two ends. CDR3 length: 15 residues. Germline-derived CDR1 and CDR2 are MNHEY and SMNVEV (reference sequence). The CDR3, as DNA: TGTGCCAGCAGTTACGGCATCTATAGCAATCAGCCCCAGCATTTT. Its translation is CASSYGIYSNQPQHF.

The chain employs TRBV4-1 and TRBJ2-2, with D perhaps TRBD1 or TRBD2 (5 bases each). The CDR3 sequence is 15 residues long. Trimming took off 0 bases at V and 8 bases at J, with 13 bases between the two ends. Looked up from germline, CDR1 is MGHRA and CDR2 is YSYEKL. The CDR3 coding sequence is TGCGCCAGCAGCCAAGAACCCCGAGGGGCTGGGGAGCTGTTTTTT. Translated: CASSQEPRGAGELFF.

The genes are TRBV12-3 or TRBV12-4 and TRBJ1-1, with D possibly being TRBD1 (5 bases). V was trimmed by 4 bases and J by 11 bases, leaving 23 bases between them. The CDR3 loop spans 15 amino acids. CDR3 bases: TGTGCCAGCAGTTGGGGACCTTGGCCGGGTCCGGGGGCTTTCTTT. Translating gives CASSWGPWPGPGAFF.

The rearrangement links TRBV20-1 to TRBJ2-3; D remains unclear. V shed 5 bases and J shed 0 bases, with 15 bases lying between them. Germline lookup yields CDR1 DFQATT and CDR2 SNEGSKA (reference sequence). The CDR3 runs to 15 residues. Here the CDR3 reads CSAPLPTTSTDTQYF. DNA for the CDR3: TGCAGTGCTCCGCTCCCAACTACTAGCACAGATACGCAGTATTTT.